This T cell receptor (beta chain) was recorded in a study of regulatory T cells in long-lasting Graves disease (dated by TCRdb to 2020 to 2023). With respect to the entire study: Persistent Graves' disease meant more than 5 years of antithyroid drug treatment with TSH receptor autoantibodies that stayed positive. Patients with persistent Graves' disease were compared with patients with newly diagnosed Graves' disease using TCR sequencing and RNA sequencing of peripheral blood. Antithyroid drugs had been taken for 8.5 to 13 years on average by persistent Graves' disease patients in the clinical cohort. A total of 33 samples underwent TCR sequencing, from some 13 patients with persistent Graves' disease and approximately 20 patients with newly diagnosed Graves' disease. The study was registered as a clinical trial and conducted in China.

The CDR3 runs 13 amino acids, cysteine and phenylalanine included. The retained sequence is limited to the CDR3, 39 bases, with the frame set at the first base. V loses 2 bases of germline sequence and J loses 4 bases, and the interval between the two ends is 8 bases. Receptors were amplified or captured by multiplex PCR. Sequenced using an Illumina HiSeq 4000. To build TCR beta libraries, CDR3 regions were amplified by Arm-PCR using iRepertoire HTBI primers. Before sequencing, the PCR products underwent gel purification. In the paper's pipeline: Across samples, 60 to 80 TRBV and 13 to 15 TRBJ segments were identified and used for gene usage analysis of CDR3 amino acid clonotypes. Filtered high-quality paired reads were merged into contigs using COPE and FqMerger. Contigs were aligned with BLAST to IMGT TRBV, TRBD and TRBJ reference genes, and CDR3 was defined per IMGT. Clonotypes above 0.1% frequency were classified as highly expanded clones. Shannon entropy was used to measure repertoire diversity, and the Gini coefficient was used to measure V-J evenness. Public clonotypes were defined as clonotypes shared by more than one individual. The public sequencing data were trimmed at Q25 with fastp and processed into clonotypes with MiXCR by TCRdb, which kept only in-frame beta chains. Each entry is one CDR3 protein sequence, shown with its most common DNA and genes. These V and J calls rely on TCRdb rather than the paper's analysis. The sample table contains around 400,000 distinct CDR3 sequences; only one count was recorded for around 20% of them. The ten largest make up 14% of the sample.

This clonotype was picked up a small number of times. Its antigen specificity is not known. Base qualities are not provided; no much larger clone lies one nucleotide away. The intended sense of this specimen's time point label: persistent/refractory GD, antithyroid drugs over 5 years with positive TRAb. RNA was extracted from PBMCs in TRIzol for both TCR sequencing and RNA sequencing. Graves' disease was diagnosed according to American Thyroid Association guidelines. Recruitment of patients was carried out at an endocrinology department in Xi'an, China. Each patient gave approximately 9.7 milliliters of peripheral blood, collected in an EDTA anticoagulant tube. Ficoll Paque Plus density gradient separation was used to isolate PBMCs, and no further T cell sorting was done. RNA quality was checked with an Agilent 2100 Bioanalyzer and agarose gel, and concentration with a NanoDrop 2000. The paper's findings and limits, for the study overall: As a limitation, the authors acknowledged that the small sample size may reduce accuracy. Only the TCR beta chain was sequenced and analyzed. Peripheral blood alone was examined, since thyroid tissue, which constituted the primary lesion, could not be accessed. Preferential use of TRBV28, TRBJ1-2 and TRBJ2-5 was observed in persistent disease, whereas TRBV20-1 and TRBJ2-1 were favored in newly diagnosed disease. A larger number of public clonotypes was shared among persistent patients (approximately 2,600) than among newly diagnosed patients (about 990). Persistent Graves' disease patients showed lower TCR Shannon entropy and fewer highly expanded clones than newly diagnosed patients, suggesting clonal expansion.

Sequenced here: peripheral blood mononuclear cells (PBMCs), sampled when the disease was refractory, from a patient treated with antithyroid drugs. This clonotype originated in a female donor with Graves disease. The chain is encoded by TRBV12-3 or TRBV12-4 joined to TRBJ2-5, with the D gene not clear enough to name. The DNA reads as follows: TGTGCCAGCAGTTTAATACTGTTAGAGACCCAGTACTTC. Translated, it reads CASSLILLETQYF.